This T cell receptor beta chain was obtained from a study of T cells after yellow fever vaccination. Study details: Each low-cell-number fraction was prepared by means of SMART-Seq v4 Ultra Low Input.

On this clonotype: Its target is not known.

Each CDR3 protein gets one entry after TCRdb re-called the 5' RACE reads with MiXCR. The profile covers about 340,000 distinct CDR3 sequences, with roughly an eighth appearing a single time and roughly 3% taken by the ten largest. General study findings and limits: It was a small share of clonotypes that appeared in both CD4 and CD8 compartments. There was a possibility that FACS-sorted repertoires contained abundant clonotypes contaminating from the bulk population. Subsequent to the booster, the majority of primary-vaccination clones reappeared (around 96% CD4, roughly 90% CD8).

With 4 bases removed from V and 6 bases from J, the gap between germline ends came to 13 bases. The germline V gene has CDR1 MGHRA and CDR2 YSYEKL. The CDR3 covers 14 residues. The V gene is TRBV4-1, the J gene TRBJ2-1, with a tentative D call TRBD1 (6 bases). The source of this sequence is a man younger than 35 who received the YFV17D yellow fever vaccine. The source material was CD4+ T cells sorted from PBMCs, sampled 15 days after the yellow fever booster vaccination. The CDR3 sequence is CASSLPGHRNEQFF. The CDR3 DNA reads TGCGCCAGCAGCCTCCCGGGACACCGCAATGAGCAGTTCTTC.